These T cell receptor beta chains were read from a single sample in a study of OX40 agonist ivuxolimab in advanced cancers. Sequencing used immunoSEQ multiplex PCR; TCRdb keeps in-frame clones, though not all of them. The sample shows 80,000 or so clones, around four fifths of them seen only once. This sample comprised CD4+ or CD8+ T cells sorted from blood, obtained in a trial of the OX40 agonist ivuxolimab. Receptor source: an adult with an advanced solid tumor such as melanoma, head and neck, liver or kidney cancer. The CDR3 runs from the conserved cysteine through the conserved F or W. Each record gives: V gene, CDR3 length, clone size, D gene, J gene, CDR3 protein, CDR3 DNA. The D gene is left open where the match is weak. Part of the rows lack a size; the others show once, few, many or a class for expanded clones.

v_call: TRBV7-2; cdr3_length: 15; clone_size: -; d_call: TRBD2; j_call: TRBJ2-7; cdr3_aa: CASSLALAGHQEQYF; cdr3_nt: TGTGCCAGCAGCTTAGCATTAGCGGGGCACCAAGAGCAGTACTTC
v_call: TRBV6-5; cdr3_length: 15; clone_size: -; d_call: -; j_call: TRBJ1-1; cdr3_aa: CASSYGGGSGTEAFF; cdr3_nt: TGTGCCAGCAGTTACGGCGGGGGTAGTGGCACTGAAGCTTTCTTT
v_call: TRBV7-6; cdr3_length: 13; clone_size: -; d_call: -; j_call: TRBJ1-1; cdr3_aa: CASSRAGNTEAFF; cdr3_nt: TGTGCCAGCAGTCGCGCGGGTAACACTGAAGCTTTCTTT
v_call: TRBV7-3; cdr3_length: 16; clone_size: once; d_call: TRBD2; j_call: TRBJ2-1; cdr3_aa: CASSLTSGGAYDEQFF; cdr3_nt: TGTGCCAGCAGCTTAACTAGCGGGGGGGCCTACGATGAGCAGTTCTTC
v_call: TRBV7-2; cdr3_length: 14; clone_size: -; d_call: TRBD1; j_call: TRBJ2-7; cdr3_aa: CASSPRDRVYEQYF; cdr3_nt: TGTGCCAGCAGCCCCCGGGACAGGGTATACGAGCAGTACTTC
v_call: TRBV11-2; cdr3_length: 14; clone_size: few; d_call: -; j_call: TRBJ1-1; cdr3_aa: CASSLDRQNTEAFF; cdr3_nt: TGTGCCAGCAGCTTAGACAGGCAGAACACTGAAGCTTTCTTT
v_call: TRBV5-4; cdr3_length: 16; clone_size: -; d_call: TRBD2; j_call: TRBJ2-3; cdr3_aa: CASSLGAGGRTDTQYF; cdr3_nt: TGTGCCAGCAGCTTGGGGGCGGGGGGCCGCACAGATACGCAGTATTTT
v_call: TRBV18; cdr3_length: 15; clone_size: -; d_call: TRBD1; j_call: TRBJ2-1; cdr3_aa: CASSPRDREYNEQFF; cdr3_nt: TGTGCCAGCTCACCAAGAGACAGGGAATACAATGAGCAGTTCTTC
v_call: TRBV5-1; cdr3_length: 14; clone_size: -; d_call: TRBD1; j_call: TRBJ2-3; cdr3_aa: CASSIGQGTDTQYF; cdr3_nt: TGCGCCAGCAGCATCGGACAGGGAACAGATACGCAGTATTTT
v_call: TRBV4-3; cdr3_length: 16; clone_size: -; d_call: -; j_call: TRBJ1-2; cdr3_aa: CASSQDLRTQARGYTF; cdr3_nt: TGCGCCAGCAGCCAAGATCTTCGGACACAGGCGCGGGGCTACACCTTC
v_call: TRBV7-9; cdr3_length: 14; clone_size: -; d_call: -; j_call: TRBJ1-4; cdr3_aa: CASSLGDWSEKLFF; cdr3_nt: TGTGCCAGCAGCTTAGGCGACTGGAGCGAAAAACTGTTTTTT
v_call: TRBV9; cdr3_length: 16; clone_size: -; d_call: -; j_call: TRBJ1-3; cdr3_aa: CASSKEVANTGNTIYF; cdr3_nt: TGTGCCAGCAGCAAAGAGGTGGCTAATACTGGAAACACCATATATTTT
v_call: TRBV6-1; cdr3_length: 14; clone_size: -; d_call: -; j_call: TRBJ1-5; cdr3_aa: CASTTYYSNQPQHF; cdr3_nt: TGTGCCAGCACGACATACTATAGCAATCAGCCCCAGCATTTT
v_call: TRBV4-1; cdr3_length: 14; clone_size: once; d_call: -; j_call: TRBJ2-7; cdr3_aa: CASSQQDRDYEQYF; cdr3_nt: TGCGCCAGCAGCCAACAGGACCGGGACTACGAGCAGTACTTC
v_call: TRBV7-2; cdr3_length: 15; clone_size: -; d_call: -; j_call: TRBJ1-5; cdr3_aa: CASSSMAGSNQPQHF; cdr3_nt: TGTGCCAGCAGCTCAATGGCAGGCTCCAATCAGCCCCAGCATTTT
v_call: TRBV7-9; cdr3_length: 13; clone_size: -; d_call: -; j_call: TRBJ1-1; cdr3_aa: CASSLLQDTEAFF; cdr3_nt: TGTGCCAGCAGCTTATTACAGGACACTGAAGCTTTCTTT
v_call: TRBV11-3; cdr3_length: 19; clone_size: -; d_call: TRBD1; j_call: TRBJ2-5; cdr3_aa: CASSLTWAKRGRGMETQYF; cdr3_nt: TGTGCCAGCAGCTTAACTTGGGCTAAACGGGGCAGGGGGATGGAGACCCAGTACTTC
v_call: TRBV7-3; cdr3_length: 15; clone_size: -; d_call: -; j_call: TRBJ1-3; cdr3_aa: CASSFRDKGRNTIYF; cdr3_nt: TGTGCCAGCAGCTTTCGGGATAAGGGGCGAAACACCATATATTTT
v_call: TRBV10-1; cdr3_length: 14; clone_size: -; d_call: -; j_call: TRBJ1-2; cdr3_aa: CASSLTRKTYGYTF; cdr3_nt: TGCGCCAGCAGTCTCACGCGAAAGACCTATGGCTACACCTTC
v_call: TRBV4-2; cdr3_length: 14; clone_size: -; d_call: -; j_call: TRBJ1-5; cdr3_aa: CASSQDRDGQPQHF; cdr3_nt: TGTGCCAGCAGCCAAGACAGGGACGGTCAGCCCCAGCATTTT
v_call: TRBV7-9; cdr3_length: 15; clone_size: -; d_call: TRBD2; j_call: TRBJ2-5; cdr3_aa: CASSLVLAGWETQYF; cdr3_nt: TGTGCCAGCAGCTTAGTCCTAGCGGGATGGGAGACCCAGTACTTC
v_call: TRBV14; cdr3_length: 16; clone_size: -; d_call: TRBD2; j_call: TRBJ2-5; cdr3_aa: CASSQVIAGGRETQYF; cdr3_nt: TGTGCCAGCAGCCAAGTCATCGCGGGGGGGAGAGAGACCCAGTACTTC
v_call: TRBV9; cdr3_length: 15; clone_size: -; d_call: -; j_call: TRBJ1-1; cdr3_aa: CASSVDMGGGTEAFF; cdr3_nt: TGTGCCAGCAGCGTAGATATGGGAGGGGGCACTGAAGCTTTCTTT
v_call: TRBV6-5; cdr3_length: 13; clone_size: -; d_call: -; j_call: TRBJ1-1; cdr3_aa: CASSYSTVGSAFF; cdr3_nt: TGTGCCAGCAGTTACTCGACGGTGGGCTCGGCTTTCTTT
v_call: TRBV11-2; cdr3_length: 15; clone_size: -; d_call: -; j_call: TRBJ1-1; cdr3_aa: CASSLGGGLGTEAFF; cdr3_nt: TGTGCCAGCAGCTTAGGAGGGGGGCTGGGGACTGAAGCTTTCTTT
v_call: TRBV18; cdr3_length: 13; clone_size: -; d_call: -; j_call: TRBJ2-3; cdr3_aa: CASSPGATDTQYF; cdr3_nt: TGTGCCAGCTCACCAGGAGCGACAGATACGCAGTATTTT
v_call: TRBV11-2; cdr3_length: 15; clone_size: -; d_call: -; j_call: TRBJ1-1; cdr3_aa: CASSLVLGMNTEAFF; cdr3_nt: TGTGCCAGCAGCTTAGTGCTGGGAATGAACACTGAAGCTTTCTTT
v_call: TRBV19; cdr3_length: 15; clone_size: -; d_call: -; j_call: TRBJ1-3; cdr3_aa: CASSTLPDSGNTIYF; cdr3_nt: TGTGCCAGTAGTACACTCCCAGACTCTGGAAACACCATATATTTT
v_call: TRBV9; cdr3_length: 18; clone_size: -; d_call: TRBD2; j_call: TRBJ2-1; cdr3_aa: CASSRSGTSGVSYNEQFF; cdr3_nt: TGTGCCAGCAGCCGGTCCGGGACTAGCGGAGTCTCCTACAATGAGCAGTTCTTC
v_call: TRBV5-1; cdr3_length: 14; clone_size: -; d_call: -; j_call: TRBJ2-5; cdr3_aa: CASSPIDGSETQYF; cdr3_nt: TGCGCCAGCAGCCCTATAGATGGTTCGGAGACCCAGTACTTC
v_call: TRBV5-1; cdr3_length: 16; clone_size: many; d_call: TRBD1; j_call: TRBJ2-5; cdr3_aa: CASSPDVGQGGETQYF; cdr3_nt: TGCGCCAGCAGCCCGGACGTTGGACAGGGCGGGGAGACCCAGTACTTC
v_call: TRBV14; cdr3_length: 12; clone_size: -; d_call: -; j_call: TRBJ1-4; cdr3_aa: CASSFQVGKLFF; cdr3_nt: TGTGCCAGCAGCTTCCAGGTGGGAAAACTGTTTTTT
v_call: TRBV2; cdr3_length: 14; clone_size: -; d_call: -; j_call: TRBJ2-5; cdr3_aa: CASRATAGRETQYF; cdr3_nt: TGTGCCAGCAGGGCGACGGCCGGCCGGGAGACCCAGTACTTC
v_call: TRBV11-2; cdr3_length: 14; clone_size: -; d_call: -; j_call: TRBJ1-5; cdr3_aa: CASSRRGDNQPQHF; cdr3_nt: TGTGCCAGCAGCCGAAGGGGCGACAATCAGCCCCAGCATTTT
v_call: TRBV5-5; cdr3_length: 15; clone_size: -; d_call: TRBD1; j_call: TRBJ2-7; cdr3_aa: CASSLPDRVPYEQYF; cdr3_nt: TGTGCCAGCAGCCTCCCCGACAGGGTTCCCTACGAGCAGTACTTC
v_call: TRBV29-1; cdr3_length: 16; clone_size: -; d_call: TRBD1; j_call: TRBJ1-2; cdr3_aa: CSVSRGTGLTNYGYTF; cdr3_nt: TGCAGCGTGTCTAGAGGGACAGGGCTTACTAACTATGGCTACACCTTC
v_call: TRBV11-2; cdr3_length: 16; clone_size: -; d_call: -; j_call: TRBJ2-2; cdr3_aa: CASSLDGGTPTGELFF; cdr3_nt: TGTGCCAGCAGCTTAGATGGAGGGACCCCCACCGGGGAGCTGTTTTTT
v_call: TRBV6-5; cdr3_length: 14; clone_size: -; d_call: -; j_call: TRBJ2-6; cdr3_aa: CASSSERGANVLTF; cdr3_nt: TGTGCCAGCAGTTCAGAGCGTGGGGCCAACGTCCTGACTTTC
v_call: TRBV10-3; cdr3_length: 13; clone_size: few; d_call: TRBD1; j_call: TRBJ1-2; cdr3_aa: CAIEEGQGHGYTF; cdr3_nt: TGTGCCATCGAGGAGGGACAGGGTCATGGCTACACCTTC
v_call: TRBV7-9; cdr3_length: 14; clone_size: -; d_call: -; j_call: TRBJ1-4; cdr3_aa: CASSLISPNEKLFF; cdr3_nt: TGTGCCAGCAGCTTAATCAGCCCTAATGAAAAACTGTTTTTT
v_call: TRBV29-1; cdr3_length: 13; clone_size: -; d_call: -; j_call: TRBJ1-1; cdr3_aa: CSGRQDLNTEAFF; cdr3_nt: TGCAGCGGACGACAGGATCTGAACACTGAAGCTTTCTTT